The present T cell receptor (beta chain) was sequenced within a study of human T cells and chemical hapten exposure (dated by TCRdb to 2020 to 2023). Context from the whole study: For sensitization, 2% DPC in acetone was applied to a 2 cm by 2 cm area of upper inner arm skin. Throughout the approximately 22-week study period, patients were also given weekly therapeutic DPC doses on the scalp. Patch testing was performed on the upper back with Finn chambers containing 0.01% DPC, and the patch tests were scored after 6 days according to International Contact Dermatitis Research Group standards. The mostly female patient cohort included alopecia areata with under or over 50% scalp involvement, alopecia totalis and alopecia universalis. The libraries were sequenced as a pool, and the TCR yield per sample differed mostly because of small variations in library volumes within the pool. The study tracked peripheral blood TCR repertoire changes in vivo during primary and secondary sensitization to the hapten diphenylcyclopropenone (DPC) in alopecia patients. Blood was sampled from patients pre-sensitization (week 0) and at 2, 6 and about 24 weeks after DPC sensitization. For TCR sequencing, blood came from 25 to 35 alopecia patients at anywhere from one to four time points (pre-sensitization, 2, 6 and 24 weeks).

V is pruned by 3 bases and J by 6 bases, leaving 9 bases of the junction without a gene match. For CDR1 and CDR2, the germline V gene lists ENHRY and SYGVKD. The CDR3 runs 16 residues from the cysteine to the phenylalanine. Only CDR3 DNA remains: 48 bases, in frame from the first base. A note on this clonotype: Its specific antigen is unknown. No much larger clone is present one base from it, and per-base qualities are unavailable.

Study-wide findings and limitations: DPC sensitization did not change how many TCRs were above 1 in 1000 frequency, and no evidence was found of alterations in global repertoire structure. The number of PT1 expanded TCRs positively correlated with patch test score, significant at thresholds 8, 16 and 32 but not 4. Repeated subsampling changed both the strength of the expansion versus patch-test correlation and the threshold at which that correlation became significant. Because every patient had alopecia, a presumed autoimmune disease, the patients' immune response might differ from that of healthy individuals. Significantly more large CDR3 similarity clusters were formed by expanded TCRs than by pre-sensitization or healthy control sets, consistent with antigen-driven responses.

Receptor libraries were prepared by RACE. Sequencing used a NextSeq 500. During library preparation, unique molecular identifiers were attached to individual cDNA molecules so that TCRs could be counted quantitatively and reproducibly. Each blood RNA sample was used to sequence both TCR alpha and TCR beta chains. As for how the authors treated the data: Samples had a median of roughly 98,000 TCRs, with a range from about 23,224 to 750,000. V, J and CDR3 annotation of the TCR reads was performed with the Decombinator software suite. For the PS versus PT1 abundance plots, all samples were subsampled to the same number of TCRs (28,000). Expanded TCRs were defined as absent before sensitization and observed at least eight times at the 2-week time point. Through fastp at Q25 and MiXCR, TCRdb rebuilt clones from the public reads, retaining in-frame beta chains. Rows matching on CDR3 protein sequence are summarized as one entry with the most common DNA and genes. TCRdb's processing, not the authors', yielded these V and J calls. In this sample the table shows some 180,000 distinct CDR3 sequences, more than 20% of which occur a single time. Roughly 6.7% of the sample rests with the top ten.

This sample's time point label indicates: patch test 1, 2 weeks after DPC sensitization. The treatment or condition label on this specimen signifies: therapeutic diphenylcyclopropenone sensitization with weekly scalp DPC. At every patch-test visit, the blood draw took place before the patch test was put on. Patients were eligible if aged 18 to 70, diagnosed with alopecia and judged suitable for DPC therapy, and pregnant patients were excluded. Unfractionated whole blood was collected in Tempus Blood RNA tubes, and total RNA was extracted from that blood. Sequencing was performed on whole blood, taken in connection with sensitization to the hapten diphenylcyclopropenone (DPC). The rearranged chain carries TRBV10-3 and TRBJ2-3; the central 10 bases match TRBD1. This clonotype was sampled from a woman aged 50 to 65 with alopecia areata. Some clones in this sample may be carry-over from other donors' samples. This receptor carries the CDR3 CAISDRDRGQADTQYF. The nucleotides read TGTGCCATCAGTGACCGCGACAGGGGGCAGGCCGATACGCAGTATTTT.